This T cell receptor (beta chain) originates from a study of molecular identifiers for immune sequencing clone quantification. Each library that profiled naive CD8 cells came from 20,000 to 1,000,000 sorted cells with 10%, 30% or 50% RNA. In the sort, naive CD8 T cells were defined as CD8+CD4-CCR7+CD45RA+. The CDR3 is 14 residues long. Per germline, CDR1 LNHDA and CDR2 SQIVND (reference sequence). The trim removed 5 bases at V and 3 bases at J, leaving 4 bases unmatched. TCRdb reprocessed the PCR reads with MiXCR, giving one entry per CDR3 protein. The sample shows 300,000 to 350,000 distinct CDR3 sequences, 20% to 25% of them seen only once. Only a few counts were recorded for this clonotype. Its target is unknown. Study-level findings and limits: Amid approximately 1 million naive cells, spiked Jurkat TCR RNA from one cell was reportedly still detectable.

The J gene is TRBJ1-5, the V gene TRBV19; 7 bases match TRBD1. Material for sequencing was naive CD8+ T cells from blood, with Jurkat cell RNA spiked in. The subset: FACS-sorted CD8+CD4-CCR7+CD45RA+ naive T cells. This clonotype originated in a human donor in good health. Some libraries in this study had Jurkat cell RNA spiked in. The CDR3 protein is CASSWGTDNQPQHF. DNA of the CDR3: TGTGCCAGTAGTTGGGGGACAGACAATCAGCCCCAGCATTTT.